These 30 T cell receptor beta chains were all obtained from the same sample, sequenced in a study of blood T cells in healthy people across ages. A sample-barcoded 5' primer and a J-beta primer mix were used in a second PCR of roughly 6 to 11 cycles. TCRdb reanalysed the 5' RACE reads using MiXCR and keeps one entry per CDR3 protein. The sample includes about 1.5 million distinct CDR3 sequences, about 45% of them seen just once. Material: blood. The receptor source for this set is a young woman in good health.

The V gene is TRBV20-1, the J gene TRBJ1-2; D call uncertain. The CDR3 consists of 15 residues. V shed 5 bases and J shed 0 bases, with 16 bases lying between them. The germline CDR1 and CDR2 sequences are DFQATT and SNEGSKA (reference sequence). DNA for the CDR3: TGCAGTGCTCCCAGCATGGCGGGGTCTAACTATGGCTACACCTTC. It translates to CSAPSMAGSNYGYTF.

The V call is TRBV12-3 or TRBV12-4, the J call TRBJ1-6, with 9 bases aligning to TRBD1. This CDR3 is 14 amino acids long. With V trimmed by 5 bases and J by 12 bases, 8 bases remained unmatched. CDR3 loop: CASSVYRGRRPLHF. CDR3 in DNA: TGTGCCAGCAGTGTATACAGGGGGCGGAGACCCCTCCACTTT.

This clonotype was counted a single time. Sequence at one end of the junction differs from germline and may be a read error. The V gene is TRBV6-6, the J gene TRBJ2-1; D unresolved. The CDR3 has 15 residues. Germline V gene sequence: CDR1 MNHNY, CDR2 SVGAGI (reference sequence). The CDR3 protein is CTSSKSDPLINEQFF. In DNA form, the CDR3 reads TGTACCAGCAGTAAATCGGACCCCCTAATCAATGAGCAGTTCTTC.

This clonotype was counted only a few times. The J gene is TRBJ2-1, the V gene TRBV7-9; 9 positions agree with TRBD1. The CDR3 runs to 14 residues. Germline lookup yields CDR1 SEHNR and CDR2 FQNEAQ (reference sequence). Trimming removed 11 bases from V and 1 base from J; junction bases left unmatched: 6. DNA for the CDR3: TGTGCCGAAGGACAGGGGAGGTCCTACAATGAGCAGTTCTTC. It encodes CAEGQGRSYNEQFF.

The chain links TRBV13 to TRBJ1-2; TRBD1 matches 9 bases. The CDR3 contains 14 residues. The trim removed 10 bases at V and 3 bases at J, leaving 9 bases unmatched. The germline V gene has CDR1 PRHDT and CDR2 FYEKMQ (reference sequence). This chain's CDR3 is CATAGTGNYYGYTF. CDR3 sequence (DNA): TGTGCCACGGCCGGGACAGGGAACTACTATGGCTACACCTTC. The whole variable domain, filled in from reference TRBV13 and TRBJ1-2, reads AAGVIQSPRHLIKEKRETATLKCYPIPRHDTVYWYQQGPGQDPQFLISFYEKMQSDKGSIPDRFSAQQFSDYHSELNMSSLELGDSALYFCATAGTGNYYGYTFGSGTRLTVV.

This clonotype was seen a few times. The genes are TRBV7-2 and TRBJ2-5; 9 bases are shared with TRBD2. CDR3 size: 15 residues. Trimming at V came to 6 bases and at J to 6 bases, leaving 11 bases not matched to a gene. CDR1 and CDR2 (germline): SGHTA, FQGNSA. CDR3 loop: CASSNSGGIPKTQYF. The CDR3 nucleotides read TGTGCCAGCAGTAATAGCGGGGGCATACCAAAGACCCAGTACTTC.

This clonotype was recorded at least ten times. V usage is TRBV7-2 and J usage is TRBJ1-1; D unresolved. V dropped 0 bases and J dropped 4 bases, with 0 bases sitting between them. The CDR3 is 11 residues long. CDR1 is SGHTA, CDR2 FQGNSA, per germline. CDR3 loop: CASSLATEAFF. CDR3 sequence (DNA): TGTGCCAGCAGCTTAGCCACTGAAGCTTTCTTT.

The J gene is TRBJ2-3, the V gene TRBV7-2; no clear D. V lost 3 bases and J lost 6, with 10 bases in between. The CDR3 extends over 13 amino acids. Germline CDR1 reads SGHTA; CDR2 reads FQGNSA. Here the CDR3 reads CASSFRPRDTQYF. CDR3 DNA: TGTGCCAGCAGCTTTAGGCCCCGGGATACGCAGTATTTT. The variable domain in full, with the rest retrieved from reference TRBV7-2 and TRBJ2-3, is GAGVSQSPSNKVTEKGKDVELRCDPISGHTALYWYRQSLGQGLEFLIYFQGNSAPDKSGLPSDRFSAERTGGSVSTLTIQRTQQEDSAVYLCASSFRPRDTQYFGPGTRLTVL.

This chain links TRBV6-1 with TRBJ2-5; either TRBD1 or TRBD2 may fit D (5 bases each). This CDR3 spans 16 amino acids. Deletions cut 1 base from V and 2 bases from J, with 14 bases between. Looked up from germline, CDR1 is MNHNS and CDR2 is SASEGT. CDR3: CASSEGGPTKQETQYF. CDR3 DNA: TGTGCCAGCAGTGAAGGGGGACCCACTAAGCAAGAGACCCAGTACTTC.

DNA of the CDR3: TGTGCCACCAGCATAGTCGGGAAATGGCAGCTAGCCAAAAACATTCAGTACTTC. Translation: CATSIVGKWQLAKNIQYF. The rearrangement links TRBV15 to TRBJ2-4; D possibly corresponds to TRBD2 (5 bases). V was shortened by 4 bases and J by 0 bases, with 19 bases between the two germline ends. This CDR3 comprises 18 residues. Germline loops: CDR1 LNHNV, CDR2 YYDKDF (reference sequence).

The chain is built from TRBV7-2 and TRBJ2-7, with D unresolved. The V gene's germline CDR1 is SGHTA and CDR2 FQGNSA. This CDR3 spans 16 amino acids. The ends were cut back, 0 bases at V and 0 bases at J, with 12 bases in the middle. The CDR3: CASSLASGQNSYEQYF. The DNA for the CDR3 is TGTGCCAGCAGCTTAGCGTCTGGGCAGAACTCCTACGAGCAGTACTTC.

This clonotype was detected only a few times. The chain carries TRBV4-2 and TRBJ2-1, with D maybe TRBD2 (6 bases). The CDR3 sequence is 16 residues long. CDR1 and CDR2 from the germline V gene are LGHNA and YNFKEQ. V was shortened by 3 bases and J by 5 bases, with 17 bases between the two germline ends. DNA of the CDR3: TGTGCCAGCAGCCAGGAACTTGGGGGACTGGACAATGAGCAGTTCTTC. Translating it yields CASSQELGGLDNEQFF.

This clonotype was seen many times. CDR3 DNA: TGTGCCAGCAGCTTAGCACTAGCGGGGGGGCTGTACAATGAGCAGTTCTTC. Its protein is CASSLALAGGLYNEQFF. The chain has TRBV7-2 and TRBJ2-1, with TRBD2 identical over 13 bases. Germline-derived CDR1 and CDR2 are SGHTA and FQGNSA. V dropped 0 bases and J dropped 4; count of bases not matched to a gene: 3. The CDR3 spans 17 residues.

Turning to this clonotype: One end of the junction varies from germline; a read error may be responsible. The chain links TRBV7-2 to TRBJ1-2; D gene ambiguous. The CDR3 spans 15 residues. Looked up from germline, CDR1 is SGHTA and CDR2 is FQGNSA. The CDR3 DNA reads TGTGCCAGCAGCACTTACACTAGCCCCAGCTATGGCCACACCTTC. Translation: CASSTYTSPSYGHTF.

With respect to this clonotype: This sequence may be a read error, since a much larger clone differs from it by one base. The rearrangement joins TRBV6-2 or TRBV6-3 to TRBJ2-1; no clear D. The germline gives CDR1 MNHEY, CDR2 SVGEGT. The CDR3 runs 13 residues. The CDR3 coding sequence is TGTGCCAGCAGGAGAAGCTCCTACAATGGGCAGTTCTTC. Encoded protein: CASRRSSYNGQFF.

The chain joins TRBV10-3 to TRBJ2-7; perhaps TRBD2 as D (7 bases). The end of the DNA aligns better with TRBJ2-5, so the J call may be wrong. Germline V CDR1 and CDR2: ENHRY, SYGVKD. CDR3 size: 17 residues. In DNA form, the CDR3 reads TGTGCCATCAGTGACCCCGGGGGGCCACCTCCACTGGAGACCCAGTACTTC. This sequence encodes CAISDPGGPPPLETQYF.

The sample holds many counts of this clonotype. The CDR3 loop is CSASDRENQPQHF. The CDR3 region has the DNA TGCAGTGCTAGCGACAGGGAGAACCAGCCCCAGCATTTT. The J gene is TRBJ1-5, the V gene TRBV20-1, with 7 bases fitting TRBD1. Germline values: CDR1 DFQATT, CDR2 SNEGSKA (reference sequence). The junction had 6 bases not matched to a gene; V was cut back by 3 bases and J by 7 bases. This CDR3 region has 13 residues.

The V call is TRBV15, the J call TRBJ1-5, with D perhaps matching TRBD1 (5 bases). The germline CDR1 and CDR2 sequences are LNHNV and YYDKDF (reference sequence). The germline V and J ends were trimmed by 0 bases and 1 base, with 10 bases remaining between them. CDR3 size: 16 residues. CDR3 DNA: TGTGCCACCAGCAGAGACAGGGTGGGAAGCAATCAGCCCCAGCATTTT. It specifies CATSRDRVGSNQPQHF.

This clonotype was observed a handful of times. The chain couples TRBV15 to TRBJ2-3, with no clear D. V dropped 3 bases and J dropped 4 bases, with 5 bases sitting between them. This CDR3 spans 12 amino acids. The germline gives CDR1 LNHNV, CDR2 YYDKDF (reference sequence). In DNA, the CDR3 is TGTGCCACCAGCAGTGAGTCAGATACGCAGTATTTT. Protein product: CATSSESDTQYF.

This clonotype was seen more than once but under ten times. V usage is TRBV20-1 and J usage is TRBJ1-2, with 12 bases lining up with TRBD1. V dropped 3 bases and J dropped 4; count of bases not matched to a gene: 12. Germline V lookup: CDR1 DFQATT, CDR2 SNEGSKA (reference sequence). There are 17 residues in the CDR3. The CDR3: CSARGQGAIMLSYGYTF. DNA for the CDR3: TGCAGTGCTAGGGGACAGGGGGCGATTATGCTTTCCTATGGCTACACCTTC.

In its sample, this clonotype was seen once. One end of the junction fails to match germline, which may point to a read error. V gene TRBV15 combines with J gene TRBJ1-1, with a weak D call TRBD1 (5 bases). Germline V CDR1 and CDR2: LNHNV, YYDKDF (reference sequence). CDR3 length equals 14 residues. The CDR3 coding sequence is TGTGCCACCAGTAAAATTGGGGGAAACACTGAATCTTTCTTT. It translates to CATSKIGGNTESFF.

This clonotype was counted a few times. The chain combines TRBV20-1 with TRBJ1-1; perhaps TRBD1 as D (5 bases). Germline values: CDR1 DFQATT, CDR2 SNEGSKA (reference sequence). The CDR3 extends over 13 amino acids. Trimming took off 3 bases at V and 6 bases at J, with 14 bases between the two ends. CDR3 DNA sequence: TGCAGTGCTAGGGGCAGGGCAGAGGCTGAAGCTTTCTTT. This encodes CSARGRAEAEAFF.

The genes are TRBV6-6 and TRBJ2-7, with D maybe TRBD1 (6 bases). CDR1 MNHNY and CDR2 SVGAGI come from the germline V gene (reference sequence). This CDR3 region has 13 residues. With 5 bases removed from V and 7 bases from J, the gap between germline ends came to 15 bases. The chain's CDR3 is CASSQGPLREQYF. DNA for the CDR3: TGTGCCAGCAGTCAGGGGCCCTTGCGAGAGCAGTACTTC.

The chain employs TRBV27 and TRBJ1-2, with 9 positions matching TRBD1. CDR1 is MNHEY and CDR2 is SMNVEV in the germline V gene (reference sequence). There are 15 residues in the CDR3. V trimming: 3 bases; J trimming: 3 bases; junction bases outside the gene matches: 5. CDR3 DNA: TGTGCCAGCAGTTTCCGACAGGGGGGACACTATGGCTACACCTTC. This translates into CASSFRQGGHYGYTF.

This rearrangement joins TRBV25-1 to TRBJ2-5, with D possibly TRBD1 on 6 matching bases. The V gene lost 8 bases and the J gene lost 3 bases, with 16 bases spanning the gap. The CDR3 extends over 14 amino acids. Germline V gene lookup returns CDR1 MGHDK and CDR2 SYGVNS. The CDR3 DNA is TGTGCCAGCGGTCGTGGGACACTAAAAGAGACCCAGTACTTC. As protein: CASGRGTLKETQYF.

The V call is TRBV20-1, the J call TRBJ1-1; D call uncertain. CDR3 length: 11 residues. Germline V gene sequence: CDR1 DFQATT, CDR2 SNEGSKA (reference sequence). V lost 6 bases, J lost 4 bases, and 9 bases lay in between. The CDR3 DNA follows: TGCAGTGCCCATGGAGGCACTGAAGCTTTCTTT. Translation: CSAHGGTEAFF.

This rearrangement joins TRBV20-1 to TRBJ2-1; 8 bases are a match to TRBD2. Germline CDR1 is DFQATT and CDR2 is SNEGSKA (reference sequence). V lost 6 bases to trimming and J lost 0 bases; unmatched junction nucleotides: 10. The CDR3 length is 16 residues. The CDR3, as DNA: TGCAGTGCCTTCGGGGCGGGGGGAAGCTCCTACAATGAGCAGTTCTTC. Amino acids: CSAFGAGGSSYNEQFF.

The chain uses TRBV4-3 and TRBJ1-4; D is uncertain. V was shortened by 0 bases and J by 7 bases, with 3 bases between the two germline ends. Germline V lookup: CDR1 LGHNA, CDR2 YSLEER. The CDR3 is made up of 12 amino acids. The CDR3 nucleotides read TGCGCCAGCAGCCAAGACCCTGAAAAACTGTTTTTT. This gives the protein CASSQDPEKLFF.

This clonotype was counted a few times. This rearrangement joins TRBV2 to TRBJ1-1; 10 bases agree with TRBD1. Looked up from germline, CDR1 is SNHLY and CDR2 is FYNNEI. The J segment lost 6 bases and the V segment lost 7 bases, leaving 8 bases of the junction unmatched. The CDR3 consists of 14 residues. The CDR3 nucleotides read TGTGCCAGCACCCGGGACAGGGGTAGGTCTGAAGCTTTCTTT. Protein: CASTRDRGRSEAFF.

CDR3 in DNA: TGTGCCAGTAGTAAACGCGACAGGGGGGCTTACAATGAGCAGTACTTC. Encoded protein: CASSKRDRGAYNEQYF. The chain combines TRBV19 with TRBJ2-5, with 9 bases aligning to TRBD1. V shed 4 bases and J 11 bases; nucleotides not matched to a gene: 17. This CDR3 comprises 16 residues. Per germline, CDR1 LNHDA and CDR2 SQIVND (reference sequence).